Listed below are T cell receptor beta chains from one sample, sequenced in a study of identical twins. TCRdb redid the calling of the 5' RACE reads with MiXCR, one entry per CDR3 protein. The sample records 200,000 to 250,000 distinct CDR3 sequences, 5% to 7% being singletons. These data are also associated with another study on T cells expressing NK-cell markers.

What was sequenced was CD8+ T cells sorted from blood. Source of these receptors: a woman aged 18-29 years in good health. CDR3s include the opening cysteine and the closing phenylalanine or tryptophan. The D gene is left open where the match is weak.

v_call: TRBV2; d_call: .; cdr3_aa: CAKRARQTDTQYF
v_call: TRBV9; d_call: .; cdr3_aa: CASSGEQGREQYF
v_call: TRBV9; d_call: .; cdr3_aa: CASSPGGGTGPQHF
v_call: TRBV12-5; d_call: .; cdr3_aa: CASGRETGELFF
v_call: TRBV24-1; d_call: .; cdr3_aa: CATSGSANEQFF
v_call: TRBV5-6; d_call: TRBD2; cdr3_aa: CASSHGTSYTGELFF
v_call: TRBV12-3/TRBV12-4; d_call: .; cdr3_aa: CASSFEDTEAFF
v_call: TRBV9; d_call: TRBD1; cdr3_aa: CASSAPHRDRDTGELFF
v_call: TRBV7-6; d_call: .; cdr3_aa: CASSFPGDTQYF
v_call: TRBV27; d_call: TRBD1; cdr3_aa: CASSPTGASGNTIYF
v_call: TRBV7-9; d_call: TRBD2; cdr3_aa: CASSPSLAGGTDTQYF
v_call: TRBV5-4; d_call: .; cdr3_aa: CASSDAAAEAFF
v_call: TRBV20-1; d_call: TRBD1; cdr3_aa: CSALHGTDNSPLHF
v_call: TRBV6-2/TRBV6-3; d_call: .; cdr3_aa: CASLGRLHSQYF
v_call: TRBV19; d_call: .; cdr3_aa: CASSTDGSSYNEQFF
v_call: TRBV12-3/TRBV12-4; d_call: .; cdr3_aa: CASSPANYGYTF
v_call: TRBV12-3/TRBV12-4; d_call: .; cdr3_aa: CASSSVPVNTIYF
v_call: TRBV6-5; d_call: .; cdr3_aa: CASSYFGRDGTEAFF
v_call: TRBV7-2; d_call: .; cdr3_aa: CASSQNTDTQYF
v_call: TRBV20-1; d_call: .; cdr3_aa: CSASANTEAFF
v_call: TRBV12-3/TRBV12-4; d_call: .; cdr3_aa: CASSSQGLVNEQFF
v_call: TRBV15; d_call: .; cdr3_aa: CATSRPGTTSTDTQYF
v_call: TRBV12-3/TRBV12-4; d_call: .; cdr3_aa: CASSVLSGNTIYF
v_call: TRBV7-2; d_call: .; cdr3_aa: CASSLNLNTGELFF
v_call: TRBV12-5; d_call: .; cdr3_aa: CASGFSEKLFF
v_call: TRBV19; d_call: TRBD2; cdr3_aa: CASTVSGGGYNEQFF
v_call: TRBV2; d_call: TRBD2; cdr3_aa: CASSGLAGGLNIQYF
v_call: TRBV10-3; d_call: .; cdr3_aa: CAIPSGSGGANVLTF
v_call: TRBV7-2; d_call: .; cdr3_aa: CASSPRTDGYTF
v_call: TRBV7-6; d_call: TRBD1; cdr3_aa: CASSLGEDRLTDTQYF
v_call: TRBV5-5; d_call: .; cdr3_aa: CASSLAGGGSNQPQHF
v_call: TRBV7-9; d_call: .; cdr3_aa: CASSIRTANYGYTF
v_call: TRBV7-9; d_call: TRBD1; cdr3_aa: CASSSPGQQETQYF
v_call: TRBV6-8; d_call: .; cdr3_aa: CASSYMGIEQYF
v_call: TRBV9; d_call: TRBD2; cdr3_aa: CASTSNVRGGASTGELFF
v_call: TRBV7-8; d_call: .; cdr3_aa: CASSLASSSYEQYF
v_call: TRBV20-1; d_call: TRBD2; cdr3_aa: CSARDFSGTEGEQFF